This T cell receptor (beta chain) appears in the sequencing data of a study of blood T cell repertoires in COVID-19. Study information: Both acute and convalescent COVID-19 samples were obtained from the United States, Italy and Spain.

Authors' data handling: Quantification of nucleated cells was approximated via reference gene primer amplification. Assay: immunoSEQ multiplex PCR; the TCRdb copy retains only in-frame clones and omits some. Clone size and the V and J calls come from that table; the DNA yielded D and trimming. The sample lists about 86,000 clones, around four fifths occurring once. The CDR3 has 17 amino acids. Trimming cost V 2 bases and J 0 bases; bases outside gene matches: 10. Germline CDR1 reads GTSNPN; CDR2 reads SVGIG (reference sequence). The chain is built from TRBV30 and TRBJ1-1; 9 nucleotides align to TRBD1. The sequence came from a man between 45 and 60 years old with acute or convalescent COVID-19. The sequenced sample consisted of peripheral blood. The CDR3 coding sequence is TGTGCCTGGAGTTTCGCCGGGACAGGGAGAATGAACACTGAAGCTTTCTTT. Translation gives CAWSFAGTGRMNTEAFF.